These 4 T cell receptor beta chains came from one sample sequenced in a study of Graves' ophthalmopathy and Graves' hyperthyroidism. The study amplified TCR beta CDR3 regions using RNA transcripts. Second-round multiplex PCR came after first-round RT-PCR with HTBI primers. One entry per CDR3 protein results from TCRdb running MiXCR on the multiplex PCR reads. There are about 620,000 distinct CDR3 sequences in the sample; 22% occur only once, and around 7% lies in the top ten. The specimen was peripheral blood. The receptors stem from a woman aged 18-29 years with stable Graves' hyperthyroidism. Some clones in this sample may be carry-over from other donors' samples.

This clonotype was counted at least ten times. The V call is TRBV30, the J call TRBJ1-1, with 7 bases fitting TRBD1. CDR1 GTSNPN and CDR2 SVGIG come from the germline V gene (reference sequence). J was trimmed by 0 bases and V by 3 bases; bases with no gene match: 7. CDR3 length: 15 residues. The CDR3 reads CAWSRDRVMNTEAFF. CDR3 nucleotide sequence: TGTGCCTGGAGCAGAGACAGGGTAATGAACACTGAAGCTTTCTTT.

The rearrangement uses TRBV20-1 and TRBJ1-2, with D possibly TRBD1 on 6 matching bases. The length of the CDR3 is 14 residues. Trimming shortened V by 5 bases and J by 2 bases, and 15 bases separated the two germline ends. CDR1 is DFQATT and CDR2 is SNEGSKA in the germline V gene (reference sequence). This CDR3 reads CSAGGGGPNYGYTF. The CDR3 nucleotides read TGCAGTGCTGGAGGTGGGGGGCCAAACTATGGCTACACCTTC.

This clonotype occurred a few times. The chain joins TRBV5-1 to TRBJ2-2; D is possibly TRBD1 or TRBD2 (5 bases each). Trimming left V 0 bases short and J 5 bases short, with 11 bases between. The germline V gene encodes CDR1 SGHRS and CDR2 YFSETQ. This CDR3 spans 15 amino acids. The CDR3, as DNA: TGCGCCAGCAGCTTGGGGGGGATGAGGACCGGGGAGCTGTTTTTT. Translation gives CASSLGGMRTGELFF.

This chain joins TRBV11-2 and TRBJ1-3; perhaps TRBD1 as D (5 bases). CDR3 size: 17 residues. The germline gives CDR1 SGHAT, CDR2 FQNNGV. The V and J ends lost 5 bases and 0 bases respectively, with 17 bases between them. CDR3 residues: CASSPGLPGYSGNTIYF. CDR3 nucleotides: TGTGCCAGCAGCCCGGGACTCCCGGGATACTCTGGAAACACCATATATTTT.